This paragraph reports one T cell receptor (beta chain). This specimen comes from a study of blood T cell repertoires in COVID-19. Trimming removed 1 base from V and 6 bases from J; junction bases left unmatched: 5. The CDR3 runs to 15 residues. The germline V gene encodes CDR1 MNHNS and CDR2 SASEGT. Assay: immunoSEQ multiplex PCR; the TCRdb copy retains only in-frame clones and omits some. The data show about 200,000 clones, with around 83% seen just once and 13% held by the top ten. This sequence was found in a human donor in a cohort sampled during active COVID-19. The chain is built from TRBV6-1 and TRBJ2-2; TRBD2 matches at 7 bases. Source material: peripheral blood. For the CDR3, the DNA is TGTGCCAGCAGTGAAGAAGCGGGAACAGCCGGGGAGCTGTTTTTT. Translation gives CASSEEAGTAGELFF.